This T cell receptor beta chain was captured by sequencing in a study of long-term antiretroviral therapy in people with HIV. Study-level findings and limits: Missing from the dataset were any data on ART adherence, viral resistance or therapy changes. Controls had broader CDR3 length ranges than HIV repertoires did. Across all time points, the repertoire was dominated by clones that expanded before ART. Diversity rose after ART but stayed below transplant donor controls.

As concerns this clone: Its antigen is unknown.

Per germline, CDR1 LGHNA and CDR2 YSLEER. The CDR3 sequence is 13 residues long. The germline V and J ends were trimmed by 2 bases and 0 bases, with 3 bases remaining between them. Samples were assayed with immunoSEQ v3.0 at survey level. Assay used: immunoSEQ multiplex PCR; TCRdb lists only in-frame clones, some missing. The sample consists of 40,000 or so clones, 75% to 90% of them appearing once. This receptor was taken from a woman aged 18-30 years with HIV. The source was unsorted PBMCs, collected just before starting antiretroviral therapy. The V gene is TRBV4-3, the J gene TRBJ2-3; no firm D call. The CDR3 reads CASSQTSTDTQYF. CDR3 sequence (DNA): TGCGCCAGCAGCCAAACCAGCACAGATACGCAGTATTTT.